This record covers a single T cell receptor beta chain. Its antigen is unidentified. The sample is drawn from a study of T cells in Graves' hyperthyroidism and ophthalmopathy. Amplification yielded TCR beta CDR3 regions, with RNA transcripts as the source. The TCR CDR3 was amplified in a first-round RT-PCR using the HTBI primer set. TCRdb re-analysed the multiplex PCR reads in MiXCR, keeping a single row per CDR3 protein. This sample has around 400,000 distinct CDR3 sequences, with about a sixth found just once. Study results and limitations: Through a model of 13 V-J features, ophthalmopathy was separated from stable hyperthyroidism. The blood repertoire included most of the expanded thyroid clonotypes above 0.001.

Hyperthyroidism had been newly diagnosed in patients aged 18 to 65, and its duration was under 2 months. PBMCs came from 9 to 10 ml fresh peripheral blood. After removal of 0 bases from V and 0 bases from J, the junction contained 3 bases not matched to a gene. Germline CDR1 reads SGDLS; CDR2 reads YYNGEE. The CDR3 contains 15 residues. This chain connects TRBV9 to TRBJ2-7; 7 bases are shared with TRBD1. This clonotype originated in a woman in her late teens or twenties with Graves' hyperthyroidism that later progressed to Graves' ophthalmopathy. Source material: blood. The CDR3 here is CASSVEAGGSYEQYF. Written as DNA, the CDR3 is TGTGCCAGCAGCGTAGAGGCAGGGGGCTCCTACGAGCAGTACTTC. Supplemented by reference TRBV9 and TRBJ2-7, the full variable domain reads DSGVTQTPKHLITATGQRVTLRCSPRSGDLSVYWYQQSLDQGLQFLIQYYNGEERAKGNILERFSAQQFPDLHSELNLSSLELGDSALYFCASSVEAGGSYEQYFGPGTRLTVT.